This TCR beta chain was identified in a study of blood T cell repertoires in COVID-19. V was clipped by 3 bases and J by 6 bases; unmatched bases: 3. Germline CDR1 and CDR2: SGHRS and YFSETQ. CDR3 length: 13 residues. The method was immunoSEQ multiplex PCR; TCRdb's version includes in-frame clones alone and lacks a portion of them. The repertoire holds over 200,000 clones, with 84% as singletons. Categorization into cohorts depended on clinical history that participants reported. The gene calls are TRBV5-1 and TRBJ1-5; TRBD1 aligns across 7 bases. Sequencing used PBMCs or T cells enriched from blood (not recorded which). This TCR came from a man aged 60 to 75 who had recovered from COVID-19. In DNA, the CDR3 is TGCGCCAGCAGCTGGACAGGAGGTCAGCCCCAGCATTTT. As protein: CASSWTGGQPQHF.